Each of the 14 T cell receptor beta chains below was sequenced from the same sample in a study of cytomegalovirus exposure and HLA in healthy donors. PCR amplification relied on 60 Vbeta primers (plus 13 Jbeta primers). TCRdb's table, derived via immunoSEQ multiplex PCR, lists solely in-frame clones and lacks some. This sample's clone table lists 150,000 to 200,000 clones. The sample taken for sequencing was PBMCs. These receptors originate from a young woman in good health and CMV-seropositive.

This sequence joins TRBV19 and TRBJ1-5, with D maybe TRBD1 (6 bases). V shed 5 bases and J shed 5 bases, with 22 bases lying between them. CDR1 LNHDA and CDR2 SQIVND come from the germline V gene (reference sequence). This CDR3 has 17 residues. CDR3 sequence reads: CASSVYPTRGEYQPQHF. Here the CDR3 DNA reads TGTGCCAGTAGTGTCTACCCAACCAGGGGCGAGTATCAGCCCCAGCATTTT.

This chain links TRBV5-6 with TRBJ2-2, with TRBD2 identical over 13 bases. V shed 0 bases and J 5 bases; nucleotides not matched to a gene: 4. CDR1 is SGHDT, CDR2 YYEEEE, per germline. The CDR3 loop spans 17 amino acids. The chain's CDR3 is CASSLGTSGRRTGELFF. The CDR3 DNA is TGTGCCAGCAGCTTGGGGACTAGCGGGAGACGGACCGGGGAGCTGTTTTTT.

The rearrangement links TRBV29-1 to TRBJ2-2; D may be TRBD1 (6 bases). The germline CDR1 and CDR2 sequences are SQVTM and ANQGSEA. The V gene lost 5 bases and the J gene lost 5 bases, with 6 bases spanning the gap. The CDR3 is 11 amino acids. CDR3: CSVQGTGELFF. In DNA form, the CDR3 reads TGCAGCGTTCAGGGGACCGGGGAGCTGTTTTTT.

The rearrangement uses TRBV11-2 and TRBJ1-2, with D possibly matching TRBD1 (6 bases). CDR1 and CDR2 (germline): SGHAT, FQNNGV. This CDR3 is built from 18 residues. V lost 2 bases to trimming and J lost 4 bases, with 23 bases between them. This chain's CDR3 is CASSLLPTPGQGTYGYTF. In DNA, the CDR3 is TGTGCCAGCAGCTTACTCCCCACTCCCGGGCAGGGGACCTATGGCTACACCTTC. Combining the CDR3 with reference TRBV11-2 and TRBJ1-2 gives the whole variable domain EAGVAQSPRYKIIEKRQSVAFWCNPISGHATLYWYQQILGQGPKLLIQFQNNGVVDDSQLPKDRFSAERLKGVDSTLKIQPAKLEDSAVYLCASSLLPTPGQGTYGYTFGSGTRLTVV.

This rearrangement joins TRBV2 to TRBJ1-1; D not certain. The CDR3 sequence is 11 residues long. V shed 5 bases and J shed 1 base, with 2 bases lying between them. The germline gives CDR1 SNHLY, CDR2 FYNNEI. The DNA of the CDR3 is TGTGCCAGCAGTCAGAACACTGAAGCTTTCTTT. Protein: CASSQNTEAFF.

This sequence joins TRBV19 and TRBJ1-5; perhaps TRBD1 as D (6 bases). Trimming pared 7 bases from V and 6 bases from J, leaving 16 bases between. The germline CDR1 and CDR2 sequences are LNHDA and SQIVND (reference sequence). This CDR3 is 14 amino acids long. CDR3 loop: CASKGYRVRQPQHF. In DNA form, the CDR3 reads TGTGCCAGTAAGGGATACAGGGTACGTCAGCCCCAGCATTTT.

The chain combines TRBV5-1 with TRBJ1-1; 7 nucleotides align to TRBD1. CDR1 and CDR2 from the germline V gene are SGHRS and YFSETQ. The length of the CDR3 is 16 residues. V lost 0 bases to trimming and J lost 3 bases; unmatched junction nucleotides: 8. This chain's CDR3 is CASSLDPQGEDTEAFF. The CDR3 DNA reads as TGCGCCAGCAGCTTGGATCCTCAGGGGGAGGACACTGAAGCTTTCTTT.

This sequence joins TRBV7-2 and TRBJ1-5; weak D call: TRBD1 (6 bases). CDR1 is SGHTA, CDR2 FQGNSA, per germline. There are 18 residues in the CDR3. Trimming took off 5 bases at V and 5 bases at J, with 25 bases between the two ends. Here the CDR3 DNA reads TGTGCCAGCAGCCAACCCACCTCGACAGGAGACGGTGATCAGCCCCAGCATTTT. This encodes CASSQPTSTGDGDQPQHF.

V gene TRBV30 combines with J gene TRBJ1-1; TRBD1 might be the D (5 bases). The germline V gene encodes CDR1 GTSNPN and CDR2 SVGIG (reference sequence). Trimming took 3 bases from V and 8 from J, leaving 13 bases between them. The CDR3 runs 12 residues. The CDR3 loop reads CAWSIGGDEAFF. In DNA form, the CDR3 reads TGTGCCTGGAGCATTGGAGGGGACGAAGCTTTCTTT.

The chain joins TRBV15 to TRBJ2-1, with 7 nucleotides matching TRBD2. J lost 5 bases, V lost 1 base, and 5 bases had no gene match. Germline loops: CDR1 LNHNV, CDR2 YYDKDF (reference sequence). The CDR3 runs 15 residues. In DNA form, the CDR3 reads TGTGCCACCAGCAGAGGTGCTAGCGGTAACAATGAGCAGTTCTTC. It encodes CATSRGASGNNEQFF.

This rearrangement joins TRBV6-5 to TRBJ2-7; TRBD1 agrees at 7 bases. Germline lookup yields CDR1 MNHEY and CDR2 SVGAGI. This CDR3 region has 15 residues. Trimming took 4 bases from V and 4 from J; bases not matched to a gene: 10. The DNA of the CDR3 is TGTGCCAGCAGTTCCCTCTGGAAGGGGGCGTACGAGCAGTACTTC. Its translation: CASSSLWKGAYEQYF.

The J gene is TRBJ2-5, the V gene TRBV5-5, with D possibly TRBD2 on 6 matching bases. The CDR3 sequence is 16 residues long. V lost 0 bases and J 7 bases, leaving 19 bases between the germline ends. Germline lookup yields CDR1 SGHKS and CDR2 YYEKEE (reference sequence). In DNA form, the CDR3 reads TGTGCCAGCAGCTTGGACGGTGTAGCGGACCGTGGGACCCAGTACTTC. Translating it yields CASSLDGVADRGTQYF.

The V and J genes are TRBV5-4 and TRBJ2-1; possibly TRBD2 for D (5 bases). The germline gives CDR1 SGHNT, CDR2 YYREEE (reference sequence). The CDR3 contains 15 residues. Trimming left V 0 bases short and J 2 bases short, with 9 bases between. The CDR3 sequence: CASSLGYGTYNEQFF. The CDR3 bases are TGTGCCAGCAGCTTGGGTTACGGGACCTACAATGAGCAGTTCTTC.

The V call is TRBV6-4, the J call TRBJ2-1; no clear D. This CDR3 region has 13 residues. Germline loops: CDR1 MRHNA, CDR2 SNTAGT. Trimming left V 5 bases short and J 7 bases short, with 12 bases between. The DNA for the CDR3 is TGTGCCAGCAGTCCCATAGCTGGAAATGAGCAGTTCTTC. Translation: CASSPIAGNEQFF.